The T cell receptor (beta chain) described here comes from a study of cytomegalovirus exposure and HLA in healthy donors. Study-level points and caveats: There were some public TCRs occurring in many donors, but most TCR sequences were rare. Earlier findings revealed that most TCR beta V segments proved productive either about 90% or about 30% of the time.

Of note for this clone: Antigen specificity is unknown.

PCR employed 60 Vbeta and 13 Jbeta primers. Some clones are missing from TCRdb's copy, which holds only in-frame ones; the method was immunoSEQ multiplex PCR. The sample records about 94,000 clones, 81% being singletons. This TCR was sampled from a human donor in good health. The specimen was PBMCs.

The DNA for the CDR3 is TGTGCCAGCAGTAGAGGACAGGGGGCACTCCAGTACTTC. Protein product: CASSRGQGALQYF. The V call is TRBV6-5, the J call TRBJ2-7; 11 bases match TRBD1. Germline V gene sequence: CDR1 MNHEY, CDR2 SVGAGI. This CDR3 has 13 residues. The V and J ends lost 5 bases and 10 bases, in that order; junction bases with no gene match: 7.